The 9 T cell receptor beta chains given below trace back to one sample, sequenced in a study of early T cells in non-severe SARS-CoV-2 infection. One entry per CDR3 protein, called by TCRdb with MiXCR from the 5' RACE reads. The sample has approximately 27,000 distinct CDR3 sequences; 8.5% to 10% are singletons. Material: whole blood. These receptors all come from an adult who was a healthcare worker with PCR-confirmed SARS-CoV-2 infection or an uninfected control (not recorded which).

About this clonotype: Since a much larger clone is just one base distant, this may be a read error. The rearrangement uses TRBV6-2 or TRBV6-3 and TRBJ2-4, with TRBD1 matching 10 bases. This CDR3 comprises 18 residues. Germline assignment: CDR1 MNHEY and CDR2 SVGEGT. The CDR3 region is CANSYPTTGGSTKNIQYF. CDR3 DNA sequence: TGTGCCAACAGTTACCCCACGACAGGGGGCTCAACCAAAAACATTCAGTACTTC.

This clonotype came up many times. This chain links TRBV29-1 with TRBJ2-2, with 7 positions matching TRBD1. Looked up from germline, CDR1 is SQVTM and CDR2 is ANQGSEA. This CDR3 is built from 14 residues. Trimming took 4 bases from V and 0 from J; bases not matched to a gene: 2. The DNA of the CDR3 is TGCAGCGTTGTTGGGACAGCGAACACCGGGGAGCTGTTTTTT. Encoded protein: CSVVGTANTGELFF.

Ten or more counts support this clonotype. The genes are TRBV10-3 and TRBJ2-5; maybe TRBD1 (6 bases). In germline, CDR1 is ENHRY, CDR2 SYGVKD. The ends were cut back, 2 bases at V and 1 base at J, with 11 bases in the middle. This CDR3 is 15 amino acids long. The CDR3 bases are TGTGCCATCAGTGAGCCCCAGGACAGCCAAGAGACCCAGTACTTC. Its protein product is CAISEPQDSQETQYF.

The V gene is TRBV20-1, the J gene TRBJ2-3, with 10 bases fitting TRBD1. In germline, CDR1 is DFQATT, CDR2 SNEGSKA (reference sequence). The CDR3 length is 14 residues. V shed 8 bases, J shed 6 bases, and the junction held 11 bases outside the gene matches. The CDR3 nucleotides are TGCAGTTACCTTGGGACAGGGGTTTTCGATACGCAGTATTTT. It codes for CSYLGTGVFDTQYF.

This clonotype came up many times. The V gene is TRBV10-1, the J gene TRBJ2-5; 7 bases align to TRBD1. V lost 3 bases to trimming and J lost 1 base; unmatched junction nucleotides: 8. Germline assignment: CDR1 WNHNN and CDR2 SYGVQD (reference sequence). The CDR3 totals 16 residues. In nucleotides, the CDR3 is TGCGCCAGCAGTGACGCCCCCGGGACAGCCCAAGAGACCCAGTACTTC. Its protein is CASSDAPGTAQETQYF.

On this clonotype: Just one base apart from a much larger clone, this may be a read error. This chain connects TRBV12-3 or TRBV12-4 to TRBJ2-7, with TRBD1 as a possible D gene (6 bases). V lost 9 bases and J lost 3, with 18 bases in between. This CDR3 spans 14 amino acids. Here the CDR3 DNA reads TGTGCCAGTTACCCAACAGGGTCCCTCTACGAGCAGTACTTC. This sequence encodes CASYPTGSLYEQYF.

V usage is TRBV9 and J usage is TRBJ2-3, with TRBD2 matching over 9 bases. From germline, CDR1 is SGDLS and CDR2 YYNGEE. J gave up 6 bases and V 3 bases, and 14 bases lay outside the gene matches. This CDR3 comprises 17 residues. The CDR3 protein is CASSAEIAGAGSDTQYF. The CDR3 coding sequence is TGTGCCAGCAGCGCCGAGATAGCGGGGGCAGGGTCCGATACGCAGTATTTT.

This clonotype was counted many times. This rearrangement joins TRBV6-5 to TRBJ2-5; 8 bases agree with TRBD2. J gave up 5 bases and V 2 bases, and 10 bases lay outside the gene matches. CDR1 and CDR2 (germline): MNHEY, SVGAGI. The CDR3 contains 16 residues. The DNA of the CDR3 is TGTGCCAGCAGTTACCGAGGGGGACTAGTGGGTGAGACCCAGTACTTC. Protein product: CASSYRGGLVGETQYF.

This clonotype was counted only a few times. The V gene is TRBV9, the J gene TRBJ2-1, with D possibly matching TRBD2 (6 bases). The CDR3 has 12 amino acids. Germline loops: CDR1 SGDLS, CDR2 YYNGEE. V gave up 5 bases and J gave up 6 bases, with 9 bases separating them. For the CDR3, the DNA is TGTGCCAGCAGGGGAGGCGGCAATGAGCAGTTCTTC. Residues: CASRGGGNEQFF.